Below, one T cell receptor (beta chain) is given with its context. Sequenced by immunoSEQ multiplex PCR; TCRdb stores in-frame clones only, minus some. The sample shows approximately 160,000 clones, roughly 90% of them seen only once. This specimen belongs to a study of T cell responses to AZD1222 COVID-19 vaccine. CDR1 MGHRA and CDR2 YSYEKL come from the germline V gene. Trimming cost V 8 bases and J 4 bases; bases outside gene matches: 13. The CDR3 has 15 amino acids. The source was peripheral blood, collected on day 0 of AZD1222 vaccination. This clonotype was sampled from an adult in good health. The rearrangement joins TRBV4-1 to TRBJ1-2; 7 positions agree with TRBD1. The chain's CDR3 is CASLGQQGEGYGYTF. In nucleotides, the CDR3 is TGCGCCAGCTTGGGTCAGCAGGGGGAGGGCTATGGCTACACCTTC.